One sample yielded the 21 T cell receptor beta chains listed below, sequenced in a study of blood T cell repertoires in COVID-19. TCRdb's table, derived via immunoSEQ multiplex PCR, lists solely in-frame clones and lacks some. The data show around 36,000 clones, with 82% seen just once and approximately 41% held by the top ten. Sequenced input: peripheral blood. These receptors all stem from a man aged 80 or over with active or convalescent COVID-19.

The chain uses TRBV3-1 (or the pseudogene TRBV3-2) and TRBJ2-1, with TRBD1 matching 11 bases. The CDR3 loop spans 17 amino acids. After removal of 2 bases from V and 7 bases from J, the junction contained 10 bases not matched to a gene. Per germline, CDR1 LGHDT and CDR2 YNNKEL (reference sequence). The CDR3 DNA reads as TGTGCCAGCAGCCAATGGGTAGGGACAGGGGGTACGAATGAGCAGTTCTTC. Protein sequence: CASSQWVGTGGTNEQFF.

This chain uses TRBV5-6 with TRBJ1-2; tentatively, D is TRBD1 (5 bases). Between the trimmed V and J ends, which lost 0 bases and 8 bases, there was a span of 14 bases. Germline CDR1 SGHDT, CDR2 YYEEEE. The CDR3 spans 14 residues. Written as DNA, the CDR3 is TGTGCCAGCAGCTTGGTTGTCAGGGTGGAAGGCTACACCTTC. Residues: CASSLVVRVEGYTF.

The genes are TRBV6-5 and TRBJ2-1, with TRBD2 identical over 7 bases. Per germline, CDR1 MNHEY and CDR2 SVGAGI. After removal of 8 bases from V and 4 bases from J, the junction contained 5 bases not matched to a gene. CDR3 size: 13 residues. The CDR3 region is CASYGGEYNEQFF. The DNA of the CDR3 is TGTGCCAGCTATGGGGGGGAATACAATGAGCAGTTCTTC.

V usage is TRBV3-1 (or the pseudogene TRBV3-2) and J usage is TRBJ2-1; D may be TRBD1 (6 bases). The CDR3 runs to 18 residues. Deletions cut 0 bases from V and 9 bases from J, with 24 bases between. The germline CDR1 and CDR2 sequences are LGHDT and YNNKEL (reference sequence). This chain's CDR3 is CASSQDRGRGVGGREQFF. The CDR3 DNA sequence: TGTGCCAGCAGCCAAGACAGGGGCAGAGGGGTAGGGGGTCGTGAGCAGTTCTTC.

The chain uses TRBV9 and TRBJ2-5, with 10 bases identical to TRBD2. Germline V gene data show CDR1 as SGDLS and CDR2 as YYNGEE. After removal of 6 bases from V and 0 bases from J, the junction contained 5 bases not matched to a gene. This CDR3 spans 15 amino acids. In DNA form, the CDR3 reads TGTGCCAGCAACGAAGCGGGAGGGTACCAAGAGACCCAGTACTTC. Residues: CASNEAGGYQETQYF.

This clone was counted a few times. The chain is built from TRBV21-1 and TRBJ2-3; whether TRBD1, the table's D call, matches the DNA was not checked. TRBV21-1 is listed as a pseudogene. The CDR3 consists of 16 residues. CDR3: CASSSLPGQGTDTQYF. The CDR3, as DNA: TGTGCCAGCAGCTCATTACCGGGACAGGGCACAGATACGCAGTATTTT.

This chain joins TRBV19 and TRBJ1-2, with 10 bases matching TRBD1. CDR3 length: 19 amino acids. V was pared by 7 bases and J by 6 bases, with 23 bases of the junction left unmatched. Germline assignment: CDR1 LNHDA and CDR2 SQIVND (reference sequence). This CDR3 is CASTTIHRDRGRVFNGYTF. The CDR3 coding sequence is TGTGCCAGTACCACCATTCACCGGGACAGGGGTCGAGTTTTCAATGGCTACACCTTC.

This chain uses TRBV5-1 with TRBJ1-2, with D perhaps TRBD1 (5 bases). V was shortened by 2 bases and J by 3 bases, with 11 bases between the two germline ends. Germline lookup yields CDR1 SGHRS and CDR2 YFSETQ. The CDR3 extends over 14 amino acids. The CDR3 coding sequence is TGCGCCAGCAGCTTTCTAGGGGCGGACTATGGCTACACCTTC. This sequence encodes CASSFLGADYGYTF.

The chain links TRBV27 to TRBJ2-4; TRBD2 aligns across 7 bases. From germline, CDR1 is MNHEY and CDR2 SMNVEV (reference sequence). V lost 5 bases to trimming and J lost 0 bases; unmatched junction nucleotides: 10. CDR3 size: 17 residues. CDR3 coding DNA: TGTGCCAGCAGTCGCCGCCGGGACTATCTAGCCAAAAACATTCAGTACTTC. Translating gives CASSRRRDYLAKNIQYF.

This clone was observed a few times. This chain links TRBV29-1 with TRBJ2-4, with D tentatively TRBD1 (6 bases). Germline assignment: CDR1 SQVTM and CDR2 ANQGSEA. CDR3 length equals 15 residues. Deletions cut 6 bases from V and 0 bases from J, with 15 bases between. The CDR3 DNA follows: TGCAGCGTCCTTTCGACAGGCACAGCCAAAAACATTCAGTACTTC. It translates to CSVLSTGTAKNIQYF.

This clone was counted a few times. The J gene is TRBJ2-7, the V gene TRBV7-9; D not resolved. In germline, CDR1 is SEHNR, CDR2 FQNEAQ (reference sequence). V dropped 1 base and J dropped 6 bases, with 7 bases sitting between them. There are 12 residues in the CDR3. CDR3: CASSLGAFEQYF. The CDR3, as DNA: TGTGCCAGCAGCTTAGGGGCTTTCGAGCAGTACTTC.

The J gene is TRBJ2-1, the V gene TRBV9; possibly TRBD1 for D (5 bases). Germline V gene lookup returns CDR1 SGDLS and CDR2 YYNGEE. V was pared by 1 base and J by 4 bases, with 21 bases between. The CDR3 is 18 amino acids. Here the CDR3 reads CASSVSPLGAGEYNEQFF. CDR3 bases: TGTGCCAGCAGCGTATCCCCCCTAGGGGCAGGAGAATACAATGAGCAGTTCTTC.

The chain is built from TRBV30 and TRBJ1-2; D not certain. Germline V gene lookup returns CDR1 GTSNPN and CDR2 SVGIG (reference sequence). CDR3 length equals 17 residues. V lost 4 bases and J 0 bases, leaving 21 bases between the germline ends. The CDR3 sequence: CAWMGRGGRRANYGYTF. DNA of the CDR3: TGTGCCTGGATGGGAAGAGGAGGGCGGAGGGCTAACTATGGCTACACCTTC.

This clone was picked up many times. The chain employs TRBV11-2 and TRBJ1-4; D is uncertain. The CDR3 is made up of 18 amino acids. The V gene's germline CDR1 is SGHAT and CDR2 FQNNGV. V was clipped by 5 bases and J by 1 base, with 20 bases between them. Written as DNA, the CDR3 is TGTGCCAGCAGCCCCCGTGCGGGGAGGGAGGGAACTAATGAAAAACTGTTTTTT. Translating it yields CASSPRAGREGTNEKLFF. The full variable domain, its missing parts supplied by reference TRBV11-2 and TRBJ1-4, is EAGVAQSPRYKIIEKRQSVAFWCNPISGHATLYWYQQILGQGPKLLIQFQNNGVVDDSQLPKDRFSAERLKGVDSTLKIQPAKLEDSAVYLCASSPRAGREGTNEKLFFGSGTQLSVL.

This clone was picked up a small number of times. The V and J genes are TRBV5-1 and TRBJ2-7; D may be TRBD1 (6 bases). Trimming stripped 2 bases from V and 1 base from J, with 10 bases between. The CDR3 covers 14 residues. CDR1 SGHRS and CDR2 YFSETQ come from the germline V gene. CDR3: CASSFNTGSYEQYF. DNA for the CDR3: TGCGCCAGCAGCTTTAATACAGGGTCCTACGAGCAGTACTTC.

V is TRBV7-9 and J is TRBJ2-3; 12 nucleotides line up with TRBD2. Trimming cost V 1 base and J 2 bases; bases outside gene matches: 4. The CDR3 spans 17 residues. Germline V CDR1 and CDR2: SEHNR, FQNEAQ (reference sequence). The CDR3 reads CASSLGLAGGFTDTQYF. The CDR3 coding sequence is TGTGCCAGCAGCTTAGGTCTAGCGGGAGGGTTCACAGATACGCAGTATTTT. Full variable domain (rest looked up from reference TRBV7-9 and TRBJ2-3): DTGVSQNPRHKITKRGQNVTFRCDPISEHNRLYWYRQTLGQGPEFLTYFQNEAQLEKSRLLSDRFSAERPKGSFSTLEIQRTEQGDSAMYLCASSLGLAGGFTDTQYFGPGTRLTVL.

This clone came up a few times. The rearrangement links TRBV28 to TRBJ2-1; 7 nucleotides line up with TRBD1. Germline CDR1 and CDR2: MDHEN and SYDVKM. J was trimmed by 4 bases and V by 4 bases; bases with no gene match: 7. This CDR3 has 15 amino acids. CDR3 loop: CASSSGTVDYNEQFF. DNA of the CDR3: TGTGCCAGCAGTTCCGGGACAGTCGATTACAATGAGCAGTTCTTC. Full variable domain (missing parts from reference TRBV28 and TRBJ2-1): DVKVTQSSRYLVKRTGEKVFLECVQDMDHENMFWYRQDPGLGLRLIYFSYDVKMKEKGDIPEGYSVSREKKERFSLILESASTNQTSMYLCASSSGTVDYNEQFFGPGTRLTVL.

The V and J genes are TRBV15 and TRBJ2-4, with 8 positions matching TRBD2. The CDR3 runs 15 residues. Germline V gene data show CDR1 as LNHNV and CDR2 as YYDKDF (reference sequence). Germline trimming cut 1 base from V and 8 bases from J; bases unmatched to any gene: 7. The CDR3 DNA sequence: TGTGCCACCAGCAGAGCCTCGGGACTAGGGCACATTCAGTACTTC. Residues: CATSRASGLGHIQYF.

This chain connects TRBV4-2 to TRBJ1-6; the match to TRBD1 covers 9 bases. V shed 4 bases, J shed 7 bases, and the junction held 8 bases outside the gene matches. This CDR3 is 16 amino acids long. In germline, CDR1 is LGHNA, CDR2 YNFKEQ. In DNA, the CDR3 is TGTGCCAGCAGCCTGACTGAGGACAGGGGAAATTCACCCCTCCACTTT. Translated, it gives CASSLTEDRGNSPLHF.

The V gene is TRBV30, the J gene TRBJ2-7; D may be TRBD1 (7 bases). CDR3 length equals 15 residues. Germline values: CDR1 GTSNPN, CDR2 SVGIG (reference sequence). The germline V and J ends were trimmed by 2 bases and 2 bases, with 16 bases remaining between them. The CDR3 loop is CAWSQGGEGTYEQYF. The DNA for the CDR3 is TGTGCCTGGAGTCAGGGGGGAGAGGGTACCTACGAGCAGTACTTC.

The table lists this clone with a count of one. The CDR3 region is CASSHGPAYGYTF. The CDR3 DNA sequence: TGTGCCAGCAGTCATGGGCCCGCCTATGGCTACACCTTC. The chain employs TRBV27 and TRBJ1-2, with D unclear. This CDR3 has 13 amino acids. V was clipped by 5 bases and J by 4 bases, with 11 bases between them. Germline values: CDR1 MNHEY, CDR2 SMNVEV (reference sequence).